This T cell receptor (beta chain) was identified in a study of OX40 agonist ivuxolimab in advanced cancers. Regarding the study in general: Ivuxolimab, which targeted the costimulatory receptor OX40 (CD134), was an agonistic, fully human IgG2 monoclonal antibody. Three dose-escalation patients achieved partial responses, one with hepatocellular carcinoma and two with cutaneous melanoma. Among the roughly 52 dose-escalation patients, 19 had hepatocellular carcinoma, around 15 melanoma, 9 renal cell carcinoma and 9 head and neck cancer. The paper reports the monotherapy dose-escalation portion (N = 52 patients) of the phase I ivuxolimab trial. Intravenous ivuxolimab was administered to patients every 2 weeks at six dose levels: 0.01, 0.1, 0.3, 1.5, 3 and 10 mg/kg. The point of sequencing TCRbeta in the periphery was to test whether ivuxolimab changed TCR sequence diversity and drove clonal T-cell expansion. In the dose-escalation cohort, about four fifths of patients were male, and the mean age was roughly 60 years with a range of roughly 23 to 79. Prior anti-PD-1, anti-PD-L1 or anti-CTLA-4 therapy was permitted, and approximately 42% of dose-escalation patients had received checkpoint inhibitors. Overall results and qualifications from the work: After ivuxolimab, more expanded clones were found on average in CD8+ T cells than in CD4+ T cells. Low levels of normalized T-cell clonal expansion were also shown by some nonresponding patients. At doses of 0.1 to 3.0 mg/kg, clonal expansion of both CD4+ and CD8+ T cells in blood was seen between baseline and week 6. In partial responders in the 0.1-3.0 mg/kg groups, normalized peripheral clonal expansion was found to be among the lowest, especially among CD8+ T cells. The antigen specificity of the peripheral T cells that underwent clonal expansion was not determined.

To sequence the TCRbeta CDR3 region, genomic DNA was isolated from the sorted cells. The immunoSEQ Assay was used for sequencing of TCRbeta CDR3 regions. TCRdb mirrors the immuneACCESS table, restricted to in-frame sequences. Some clones are absent from its copies; in checked studies, under half trace to an unresolved V gene, and the reason for the others is unknown. This sample comprises some 96,000 clones, about 86% of them detected only once. More than 1.4% of the sample comes from the top ten. The trial excluded patients who had a history of autoimmune disease or who were on systemic immunosuppression. Peripheral blood for TCR sequencing was collected from all dose cohorts at baseline, on cycle 4 day 1, and on cycle 7 day 1. The samples were drawn from a first-in-human, open-label, multicenter phase I dose-escalation trial of ivuxolimab. Adults with locally advanced or metastatic melanoma, renal cell, hepatocellular, or head and neck squamous cell carcinoma were enrolled in the trial. Before TCR sequencing, CD4+ and CD8+ T cells were separately sorted from peripheral blood.

With respect to this clone: What this receptor recognizes is not known. No per-base quality is available; no much larger clone lies one base away.

From cysteine to phenylalanine, the CDR3 is 11 amino acids long. The retained sequence is limited to the CDR3, 33 bases, with the frame set at the first base. Per the germline V gene, SGHTA is the CDR1 and FQGNSA is the CDR2. Trimming takes 5 bases from V and 8 bases from J, and the germline ends sit 9 bases apart. Here the sequenced sample was CD4+ or CD8+ T cells sorted from blood, taken in a trial of the OX40 agonist ivuxolimab. The V and J segments used are TRBV7-2 and TRBJ1-2, with the D segment identity uncertain. The TCR comes from an adult with an advanced solid tumor such as melanoma, head and neck, liver or kidney cancer. The CDR3 loop reads CASSQADGYTF. The sequenced DNA: TGTGCCAGCAGCCAGGCGGACGGCTACACCTTC.